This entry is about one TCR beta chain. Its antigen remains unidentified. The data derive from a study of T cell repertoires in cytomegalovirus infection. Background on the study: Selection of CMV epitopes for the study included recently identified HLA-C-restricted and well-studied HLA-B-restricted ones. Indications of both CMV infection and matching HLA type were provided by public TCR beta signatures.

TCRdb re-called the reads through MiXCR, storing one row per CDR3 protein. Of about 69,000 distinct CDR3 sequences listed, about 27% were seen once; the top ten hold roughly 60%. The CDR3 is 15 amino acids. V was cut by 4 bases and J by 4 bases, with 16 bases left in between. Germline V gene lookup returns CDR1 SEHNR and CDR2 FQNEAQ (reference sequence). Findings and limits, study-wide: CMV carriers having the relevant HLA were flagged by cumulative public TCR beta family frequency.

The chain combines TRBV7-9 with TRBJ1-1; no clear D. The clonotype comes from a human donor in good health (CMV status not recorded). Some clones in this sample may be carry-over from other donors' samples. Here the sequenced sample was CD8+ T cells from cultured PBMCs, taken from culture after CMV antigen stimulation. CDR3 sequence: CASSSNAVYGTEAFF. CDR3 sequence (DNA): TGTGCCAGCAGCTCTAATGCGGTTTACGGCACTGAAGCTTTCTTT.